Included here is one T cell receptor (beta chain) sequence, with context. As yet, its antigen is unknown. These data originate in a study of STAT5B mutations in CD4+ large granular lymphocyte leukemia. Whole-study results and caveats: Main leukemic clonotypes were patient-specific, but roughly 23% appeared at low frequency elsewhere.

TCRdb's copy holds only in-frame clones and misses some; the assay was immunoSEQ multiplex PCR. The data contain around 50,000 clones, 65% to 85% of them singletons. The sample was CD4+ T cells from blood buffy coats. This receptor was obtained from a human donor in good health.

For the CDR3, the DNA is TGTGCCAGTAGTATGGGACAAGGACTACCAGATACGCAGTATTTT. This codes for CASSMGQGLPDTQYF. This chain joins TRBV19 and TRBJ2-3; D may match TRBD1 or TRBD2 (6 bases each). This CDR3 is built from 15 residues. CDR1 LNHDA and CDR2 SQIVND come from the germline V gene (reference sequence). Deletions cut 3 bases from V and 4 bases from J, with 14 bases between.